One and the same sample provided the 4 T cell receptor beta chains below, sequenced in a study of blood T cell repertoires in COVID-19. Using immunoSEQ multiplex PCR, the repertoire was profiled, and TCRdb retains in-frame clones only, with some absent. Of over 200,000 clones detected, 80% to 90% appear once; the ten largest clones hold approximately 6.2%. The sequencing sample was made of peripheral blood. Receptor source: a man in his 60s who had recovered from COVID-19.

This rearrangement joins TRBV6-4 to TRBJ2-1, with D possibly TRBD2 on 6 matching bases. This CDR3 contains 14 residues. V dropped 8 bases and J dropped 3 bases, with 14 bases sitting between them. Germline V gene lookup returns CDR1 MRHNA and CDR2 SNTAGT. DNA of the CDR3: TGTGCCAGCTCTACGGGAGAGGTCTACAATGAGCAGTTCTTC. Translated: CASSTGEVYNEQFF.

The V and J genes are TRBV30 and TRBJ1-2, with a possible D match to TRBD1 (5 bases). The CDR3 is 13 amino acids. V was trimmed by 4 bases and J by 0 bases, leaving 9 bases between them. Per germline, CDR1 GTSNPN and CDR2 SVGIG (reference sequence). The CDR3 spells CAWMDNPNYGYTF. CDR3 DNA sequence: TGTGCCTGGATGGACAACCCTAACTATGGCTACACCTTC.

The chain is built from TRBV7-6 and TRBJ2-5, with D perhaps TRBD2 (5 bases). CDR1 and CDR2 (germline): SGHVS, FNYEAQ. The CDR3 totals 16 residues. The V end lost 0 bases, the J end lost 1 base, and 12 bases lay between the germline ends. Here the CDR3 DNA reads TGTGCCAGCAGCTTAGCCGGAGGTAGAAGCCAAGAGACCCAGTACTTC. Protein product: CASSLAGGRSQETQYF.

V usage is TRBV6-5 and J usage is TRBJ2-7, with 7 bases matching TRBD1. The length of the CDR3 is 15 residues. From germline, CDR1 is MNHEY and CDR2 SVGAGI. V gave up 6 bases and J gave up 2 bases; unmatched junction bases: 10. Written as DNA, the CDR3 is TGTGCCAGCAGCCGAAGGGAAGACAGGGCCTACGAGCAGTACTTC. Its translation: CASSRREDRAYEQYF.